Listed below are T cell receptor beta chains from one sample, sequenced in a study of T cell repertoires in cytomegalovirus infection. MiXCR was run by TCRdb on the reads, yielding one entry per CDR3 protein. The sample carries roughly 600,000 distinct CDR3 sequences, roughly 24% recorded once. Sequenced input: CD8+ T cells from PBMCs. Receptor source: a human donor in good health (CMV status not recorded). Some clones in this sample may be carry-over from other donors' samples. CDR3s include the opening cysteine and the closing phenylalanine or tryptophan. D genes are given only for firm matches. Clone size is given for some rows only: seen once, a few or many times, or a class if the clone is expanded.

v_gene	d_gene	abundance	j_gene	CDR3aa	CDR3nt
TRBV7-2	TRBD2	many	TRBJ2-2	CASSMGLEPTGELFF	TGTGCCAGCAGCATGGGACTAGAGCCCACCGGGGAGCTGTTTTTT
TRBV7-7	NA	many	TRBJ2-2	CASSSWASGELFF	TGTGCTAGCAGCTCCTGGGCATCCGGGGAGCTGTTTTTT
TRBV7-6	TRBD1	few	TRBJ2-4	CASSGRDSKNIQYF	TGTGCCAGCAGCGGCCGGGACAGTAAAAACATTCAGTACTTC
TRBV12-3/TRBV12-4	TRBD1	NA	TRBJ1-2	CASRSGQLGYTF	TGTGCCAGCAGGTCGGGACAGTTGGGCTACACCTTC
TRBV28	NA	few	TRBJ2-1	CASSYPREYNEQFF	TGTGCCAGCAGTTACCCGCGAGAGTACAATGAGCAGTTCTTC
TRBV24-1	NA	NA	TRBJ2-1	CATSELQDPTYNEQFF	TGTGCCACCAGTGAGTTACAGGATCCCACCTACAATGAGCAGTTCTTC
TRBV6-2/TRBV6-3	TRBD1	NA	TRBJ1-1	CASSYSWTGLVTNEAFF	TGTGCCAGCAGTTACTCATGGACAGGGCTTGTAACGAATGAAGCTTTCTTT
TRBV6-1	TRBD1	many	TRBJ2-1	CASSPGTGLYNEQFF	TGTGCCAGCAGCCCCGGGACAGGGCTCTACAATGAGCAGTTCTTC
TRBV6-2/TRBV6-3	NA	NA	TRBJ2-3	CATGSGGTDTQYF	TGTGCCACCGGCAGCGGAGGCACAGATACGCAGTATTTT
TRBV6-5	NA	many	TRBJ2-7	CASSYRYGRATHYEQYF	TGTGCCAGCAGTTACAGGTATGGGAGAGCGACCCACTACGAGCAGTACTTC
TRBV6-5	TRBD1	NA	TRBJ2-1	CASRWDRDRRTNEQFF	TGTGCCAGCAGGTGGGACCGGGACAGGCGTACCAATGAGCAGTTCTTC
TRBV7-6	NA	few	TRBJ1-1	CASSIWLGGEVNTEAFF	TGTGCCAGCAGCATTTGGCTGGGTGGCGAAGTGAACACTGAAGCTTTCTTT
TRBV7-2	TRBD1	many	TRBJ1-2	CASSWDSNYGYTF	TGTGCCAGCAGCTGGGACAGCAACTATGGCTACACCTTC
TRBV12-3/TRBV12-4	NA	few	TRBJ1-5	CASSFQGSQPQHF	TGTGCCAGCAGTTTCCAGGGGAGTCAGCCCCAGCATTTT
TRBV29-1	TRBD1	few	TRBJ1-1	CSGGQGVTEAFF	TGCAGCGGTGGACAGGGTGTCACTGAAGCTTTCTTT
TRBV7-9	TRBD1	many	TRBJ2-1	CASRARQGETVNEQFF	TGTGCCAGCAGGGCGAGACAGGGAGAGACTGTCAATGAGCAGTTCTTC
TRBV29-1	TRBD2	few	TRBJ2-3	CSVVAGGSRFTDTQYF	TGCAGCGTTGTAGCGGGGGGGAGTAGGTTCACAGATACGCAGTATTTT
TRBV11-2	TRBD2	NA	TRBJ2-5	CASSYLPGLGKETQYF	TGTGCCAGCAGTTATCTCCCGGGACTAGGCAAAGAGACCCAGTACTTC
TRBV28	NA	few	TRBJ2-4	CASSLPQGEGKNIQYF	TGTGCCAGCAGTCTCCCGCAGGGGGAGGGCAAAAACATTCAGTACTTC
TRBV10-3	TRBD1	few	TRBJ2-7	CATSQGAYEQYF	TGTGCCACGAGTCAGGGGGCCTACGAGCAGTACTTC
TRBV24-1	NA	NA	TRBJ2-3	CATSIIDSDTQYF	TGTGCCACCAGTATCATCGATTCAGATACGCAGTATTTT
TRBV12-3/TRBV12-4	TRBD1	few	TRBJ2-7	CASSLFPGQGYEQYF	TGTGCCAGCAGCCTATTCCCGGGACAGGGGTACGAGCAGTACTTC
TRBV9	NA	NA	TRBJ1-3	CASSDTAAGNTIYF	TGTGCCAGCAGCGATACAGCGGCTGGAAACACCATATATTTT
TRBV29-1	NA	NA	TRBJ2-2	CSVGGRTGDTGELFF	TGCAGCGTCGGGGGGAGGACAGGAGACACCGGGGAGCTGTTTTTT
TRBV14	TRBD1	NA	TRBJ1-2	CASSQPAGGFYGYTF	TGTGCCAGCAGCCAACCGGCAGGGGGGTTCTATGGCTACACCTTC
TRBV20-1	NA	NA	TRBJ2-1	CSAMSYWLDNSNEQFF	TGCAGTGCTATGAGCTATTGGCTAGACAACAGCAATGAGCAGTTCTTC
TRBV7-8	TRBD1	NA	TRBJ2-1	CASSPRTGITLYNEQFF	TGTGCCAGCAGCCCAAGGACAGGGATAACCCTCTACAATGAGCAGTTCTTC
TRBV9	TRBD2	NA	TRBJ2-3	CASSSLAGVITDTQYF	TGTGCCAGCAGCTCTCTAGCGGGGGTAATCACAGATACGCAGTATTTT
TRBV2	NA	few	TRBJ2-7	CASSEGPRGRAYEQYF	TGTGCCAGCAGTGAAGGGCCCAGGGGGAGGGCCTACGAGCAGTACTTC
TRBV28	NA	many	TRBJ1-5	CASVGVGNQPQHF	TGTGCCAGCGTGGGGGTGGGCAATCAGCCCCAGCATTTT
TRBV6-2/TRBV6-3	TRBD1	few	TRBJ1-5	CASSFIDRADPNQPQHF	TGTGCCAGCAGCTTCATCGACAGGGCCGATCCGAATCAGCCCCAGCATTTT
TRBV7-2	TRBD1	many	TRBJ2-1	CASTPGQSYNEQFF	TGTGCCAGCACCCCGGGACAGAGTTACAATGAGCAGTTCTTC
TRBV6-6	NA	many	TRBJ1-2	CASSQKRRFFRGYTF	TGTGCCAGCAGCCAGAAACGACGGTTCTTTCGGGGCTACACCTTC
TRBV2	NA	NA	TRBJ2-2	CASSEGVETGELFF	TGTGCCAGCAGCGAGGGGGTTGAAACCGGGGAGCTGTTTTTT
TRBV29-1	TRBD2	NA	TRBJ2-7	CSVEEGTGGEQYF	TGCAGCGTTGAAGAAGGTACGGGGGGCGAGCAGTACTTC
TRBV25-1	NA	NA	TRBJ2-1	CASRGRTGSYNEQFF	TGTGCCAGCAGAGGAAGGACTGGATCCTACAATGAGCAGTTCTTC
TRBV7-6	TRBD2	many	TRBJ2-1	CASSLAVYGTSGVEQFF	TGTGCCAGCAGCTTAGCTGTTTATGGGACTAGCGGGGTTGAGCAGTTCTTC
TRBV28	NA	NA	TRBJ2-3	CASSFARTSTDTQYF	TGTGCCAGCAGTTTCGCCCGGACTAGCACAGATACGCAGTATTTT
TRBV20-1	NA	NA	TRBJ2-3	CSAVRGRPEVEYF	TGCAGTGCTGTCCGGGGCCGACCCGAGGTCGAGTATTTT
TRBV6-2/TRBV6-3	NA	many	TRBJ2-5	CASRAGTRETQYF	TGTGCCAGCAGAGCCGGGACGAGAGAGACCCAGTACTTC
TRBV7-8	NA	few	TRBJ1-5	CASSLTRAGGSNQPQHF	TGTGCCAGCAGCCTTACGAGGGCAGGAGGAAGCAATCAGCCCCAGCATTTT
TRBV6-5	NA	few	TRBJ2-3	CASSYAFFFRDTRSTDTQYF	TGTGCCAGCAGTTACGCTTTCTTTTTCCGGGACACACGAAGCACAGATACGCAGTATTTT
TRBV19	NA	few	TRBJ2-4	CASSIRQGDKNIQYF	TGTGCCAGTAGTATTCGGCAGGGAGACAAAAACATTCAGTACTTC
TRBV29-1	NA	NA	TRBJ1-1	CSPRQRTEAFF	TGCAGCCCAAGACAGCGCACTGAAGCTTTCTTT
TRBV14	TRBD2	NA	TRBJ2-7	CASSQPGTSPYYEQYF	TGTGCCAGCAGCCAACCCGGGACTAGCCCCTACTACGAGCAGTACTTC
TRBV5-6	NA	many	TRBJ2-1	CASSLEGLISYNEQFF	TGTGCCAGCAGCTTGGAAGGTCTGATCTCCTACAATGAGCAGTTCTTC
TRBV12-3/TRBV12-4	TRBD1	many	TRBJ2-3	CASSPGTGDRDTQYF	TGTGCCAGCAGTCCCGGGACAGGGGATAGAGATACGCAGTATTTT
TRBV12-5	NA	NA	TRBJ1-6	CASGWDIESTSPLHF	TGTGCTAGTGGCTGGGACATCGAATCAACGTCACCCCTCCACTTT
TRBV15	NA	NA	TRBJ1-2	CATSRDPQEGSSYGYTF	TGTGCCACCAGCAGAGATCCCCAGGAGGGATCGTCGTATGGCTACACCTTC
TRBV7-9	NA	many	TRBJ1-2	CASSSTYYPKLGYGYTF	TGTGCCAGCAGCTCGACATACTACCCCAAGTTGGGCTATGGCTACACCTTC
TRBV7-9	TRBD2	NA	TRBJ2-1	CASSSLPSGGQSNEQFF	TGTGCCAGCAGCTCCCTCCCCAGCGGGGGGCAAAGCAATGAGCAGTTCTTC
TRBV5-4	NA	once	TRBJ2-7	CASSLRLVGDEQYF	TGTGCCAGCAGCTTAAGACTAGTGGGGGACGAGCAGTACTTC
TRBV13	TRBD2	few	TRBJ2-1	CASVLAGGLSSYNEQFF	TGTGCCAGCGTGCTAGCGGGGGGCCTTAGCTCCTACAATGAGCAGTTCTTC
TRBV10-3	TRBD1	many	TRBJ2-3	CAISDPEDRNFISTDTQYF	TGTGCCATCAGTGACCCGGAGGACAGGAATTTTATCAGCACAGATACGCAGTATTTT
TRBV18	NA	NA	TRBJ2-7	CASSPERGAYEQYF	TGTGCCAGCTCACCAGAAAGGGGGGCCTACGAGCAGTACTTC
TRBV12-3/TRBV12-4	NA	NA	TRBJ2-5	CASSLTGAGYQETQYF	TGTGCCAGCAGTTTGACTGGGGCTGGGTACCAAGAGACCCAGTACTTC